The clone carrying this T cell receptor (beta chain) was counted between two and nine times. Its target is unknown. TCRdb itself ran the 5' RACE reads through MiXCR, one entry per CDR3 protein. The data contain 150,000 to 200,000 distinct CDR3 sequences, around 13% of them singletons. The data originate from a study of CD8 T cells in ankylosing spondylitis. The CDR3 sequence is 11 residues long. The V and J ends lost 10 bases and 8 bases respectively, with 14 bases between them. Germline loops: CDR1 SNHLY, CDR2 FYNNEI. Overall study findings and caveats: As reported, disease-linked clones showed significant enrichment in matched ankylosing spondylitis synovial fluid. Earlier studies detected some motif variants in reactive arthritis synovial fluid and blood. Those disease-linked clones were CD8+; they were also relatively rare in peripheral blood.

The rearrangement uses TRBV2 and TRBJ1-2; no firm D call. This clonotype was sampled from a male donor with ankylosing spondylitis or in good health (not recorded which). The specimen was blood, either unsorted or a sorted T cell fraction (not recorded which). DNA of the CDR3: TGTGCCATTGGTGGTGCAGGCGGCTACACCTTC. This encodes CAIGGAGGYTF.